The clone carrying this TCR beta chain has only one observation. The data were produced by immunoSEQ multiplex PCR, yet TCRdb's version contains in-frame clones alone and is incomplete. The table includes 100,000 or so clones, less than 95% detected once. The sample originates from a study of siplizumab effects on memory and regulatory T cells. Germline values: CDR1 SGHNT, CDR2 YENEEA. The V end was cut by 5 bases, the J end by 3 bases, with 11 bases between. This CDR3 is 13 amino acids long. Sequenced: non-Treg CD4+ T cells sorted from blood. The TCR was taken from a human donor in good health. The rearrangement uses TRBV11-3 and TRBJ2-7, with D unclear. CDR3 DNA sequence: TGTGCCAGCAGCCTCAACGGCTACTACGAGCAGTACTTC. This translates into CASSLNGYYEQYF. The full variable domain, with the rest looked up from reference TRBV11-3 and TRBJ2-7, is EAGVVQSPRYKIIEKKQPVAFWCNPISGHNTLYWYLQNLGQGPELLIRYENEEAVDDSQLPKDRFSAERLKGVDSTLKIQPAELGDSAVYLCASSLNGYYEQYFGPGTRLTVT.